The 7 T cell receptor beta chains below come from one sample, sequenced in a study of identical twins. In TCRdb, the 5' RACE reads were re-called with MiXCR into one record per CDR3 protein. The profile shows about 570,000 distinct CDR3 sequences, roughly 9.5% of them singletons. These same data were also listed under a study on yellow fever vaccine responses in identical twins.

Specimen: PBMCs. The receptors originated from a woman younger than 35 in good health.

This clonotype occurred a few times. The CDR3 bases are TGTGCCAGCAGCTTAATATCGGAGGGCCCGGCGTTCTTC. It specifies CASSLISEGPAFF. This chain uses TRBV5-6 with TRBJ2-1; a possible D gene is TRBD2 (6 bases). The length of the CDR3 is 13 residues. The germline CDR1 and CDR2 sequences are SGHDT and YYEEEE. Trimming took 2 bases from V and 15 from J, leaving 18 bases between them.

This clonotype was recorded a few times. The chain employs TRBV20-1 and TRBJ1-2; D is ambiguous. Germline V lookup: CDR1 DFQATT, CDR2 SNEGSKA (reference sequence). Trimming took 6 bases from V and 0 from J, leaving 5 bases between them. This CDR3 comprises 11 residues. CDR3 in amino acids: CSARSNYGYTF. In nucleotides, the CDR3 is TGCAGTGCCAGATCTAACTATGGCTACACCTTC.

This clonotype was counted only a few times. This sequence joins TRBV2 and TRBJ2-1; D tentatively reads TRBD1 or TRBD2 (7 bases each). The ends were cut back, 7 bases at V and 9 bases at J, with 19 bases in the middle. Germline CDR1 is SNHLY and CDR2 is FYNNEI. This CDR3 has 14 residues. The CDR3 loop reads CASTLGRGQGEQFF. The CDR3 bases are TGTGCCAGCACCCTTGGGAGGGGGCAGGGTGAGCAGTTCTTC. Full variable domain (remainder filled in from reference TRBV2 and TRBJ2-1): EPEVTQTPSHQVTQMGQEVILRCVPISNHLYFYWYRQILGQKVEFLVSFYNNEISEKSEIFDDQFSVERPDGSNFTLKIRSTKLEDSAMYFCASTLGRGQGEQFFGPGTRLTVL.

This clonotype appeared a few times. V and J are TRBV5-1 and TRBJ2-1, with TRBD2 identical over 8 bases. Germline CDR1 and CDR2: SGHRS and YFSETQ. With 4 bases clipped from V and 6 bases from J, the junction kept 3 bases outside the gene matches. The CDR3 has 13 amino acids. CDR3 residues: CASSTTSANEQFF. CDR3 DNA: TGCGCCAGCAGCACGACTAGCGCCAATGAGCAGTTCTTC. The entire variable domain, with the rest obtained from reference TRBV5-1 and TRBJ2-1, is as follows: KAGVTQTPRYLIKTRGQQVTLSCSPISGHRSVSWYQQTPGQGLQFLFEYFSETQRNKGNFPGRFSGRQFSNSRSEMNVSTLELGDSALYLCASSTTSANEQFFGPGTRLTVL.

This clonotype has more than one count but fewer than ten. The chain is built from TRBV29-1 and TRBJ2-1, with D maybe TRBD2 (6 bases). The CDR3 is 12 amino acids. Trimming pared 5 bases from V and 10 bases from J, leaving 15 bases between. Germline CDR1 reads SQVTM; CDR2 reads ANQGSEA. The CDR3 is CSVWKGGREQFF. The DNA for the CDR3 is TGCAGCGTTTGGAAGGGAGGTAGGGAGCAGTTCTTC.

This clonotype appeared a few times. The chain employs TRBV12-3 or TRBV12-4 and TRBJ2-3; D ambiguous. This CDR3 region has 16 residues. V lost 5 bases and J 4 bases, leaving 19 bases between the germline ends. CDR3 loop: CASSPPRVVDADTQYF. In DNA, the CDR3 is TGTGCCAGCAGTCCCCCCCGGGTAGTAGATGCAGATACGCAGTATTTT.

The V gene is TRBV6-5, the J gene TRBJ2-7, with 11 bases that match TRBD2. V was clipped by 4 bases and J by 3 bases; unmatched bases: 5. Per germline, CDR1 MNHEY and CDR2 SVGAGI. The CDR3 is made up of 15 amino acids. CDR3 residues: CASSLLGLADYEQYF. The CDR3, as DNA: TGTGCCAGCAGTTTACTGGGACTAGCGGACTACGAGCAGTACTTC.